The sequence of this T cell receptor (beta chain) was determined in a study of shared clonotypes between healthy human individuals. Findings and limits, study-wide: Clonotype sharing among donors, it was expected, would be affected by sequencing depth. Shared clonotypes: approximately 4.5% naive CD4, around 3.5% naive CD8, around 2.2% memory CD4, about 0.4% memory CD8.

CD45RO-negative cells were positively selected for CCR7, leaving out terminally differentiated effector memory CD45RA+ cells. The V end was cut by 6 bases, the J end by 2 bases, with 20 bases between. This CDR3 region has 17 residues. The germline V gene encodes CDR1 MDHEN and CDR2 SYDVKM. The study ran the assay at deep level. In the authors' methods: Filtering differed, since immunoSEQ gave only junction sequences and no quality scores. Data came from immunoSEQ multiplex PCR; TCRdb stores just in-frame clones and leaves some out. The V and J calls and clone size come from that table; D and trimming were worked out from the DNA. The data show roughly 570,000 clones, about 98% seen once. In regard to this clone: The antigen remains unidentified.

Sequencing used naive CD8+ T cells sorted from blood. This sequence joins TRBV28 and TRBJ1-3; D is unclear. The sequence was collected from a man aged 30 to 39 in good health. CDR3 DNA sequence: TGTGCCAGCAGGAACCTAGACCCCAAAGGCCCTGGAAACACCATATATTTT. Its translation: CASRNLDPKGPGNTIYF.